Here is one TCR beta chain with its context. Trimming shortened V by 4 bases and J by 8 bases, and 16 bases separated the two germline ends. The CDR3 loop spans 15 amino acids. CDR1 and CDR2 from the germline V gene are SGHDT and YYEEEE. Some clones are missing from TCRdb's copy, which holds only in-frame ones; the method was immunoSEQ multiplex PCR. The table records around 280,000 clones, 70% to 90% of them present only once. These data are taken from a study of blood T cell repertoires in COVID-19. Those enrolled, adults aged roughly 18 to 90 years, came from fewer than 25 US areas. The chain uses TRBV5-6 and TRBJ1-6; D remains unclear. The sequence came from a woman aged 40 to 55 who had recovered from COVID-19. Sequencing was performed on PBMCs or T cells enriched from blood (not recorded which). CDR3: CASSVPMGPYSPLHF. The DNA of the CDR3 is TGTGCCAGCAGCGTGCCCATGGGCCCCTATTCACCCCTCCACTTT.